This T cell receptor (beta chain) was obtained from a study of blood T cell repertoires in COVID-19. Method: immunoSEQ multiplex PCR; TCRdb's copy keeps in-frame clones and lacks some. The profile covers 150,000 or so clones, with around 76% appearing a single time and 8.4% taken by the ten largest. The length of the CDR3 is 15 residues. After removal of 1 base from V and 1 base from J, the junction contained 5 bases not matched to a gene. The germline V gene has CDR1 SGHRS and CDR2 YFSETQ. The specimen was peripheral blood. The rearrangement links TRBV5-1 to TRBJ2-7; 7 bases agree with TRBD2. The TCR was taken from an older woman with acute or convalescent COVID-19. The CDR3 spells CASSLMAGESYEQYF. CDR3 nucleotides: TGCGCCAGCAGCTTGATGGCGGGGGAGTCCTACGAGCAGTACTTC.